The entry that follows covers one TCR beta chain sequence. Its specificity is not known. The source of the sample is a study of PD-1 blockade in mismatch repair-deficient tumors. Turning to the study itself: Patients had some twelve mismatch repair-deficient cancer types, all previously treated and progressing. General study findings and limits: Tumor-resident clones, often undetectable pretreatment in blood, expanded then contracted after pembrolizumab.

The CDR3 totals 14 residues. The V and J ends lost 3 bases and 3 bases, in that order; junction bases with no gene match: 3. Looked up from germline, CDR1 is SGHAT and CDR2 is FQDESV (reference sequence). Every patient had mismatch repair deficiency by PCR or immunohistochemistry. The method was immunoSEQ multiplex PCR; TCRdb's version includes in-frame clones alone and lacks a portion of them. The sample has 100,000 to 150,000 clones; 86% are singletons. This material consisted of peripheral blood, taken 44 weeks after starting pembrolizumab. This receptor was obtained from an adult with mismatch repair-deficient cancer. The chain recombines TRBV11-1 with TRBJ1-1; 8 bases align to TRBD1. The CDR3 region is CASSFGQGHTEAFF. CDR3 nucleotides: TGTGCCAGCAGCTTCGGACAGGGCCACACTGAAGCTTTCTTT.